This T cell receptor beta chain was obtained from a study of blood T cell repertoires in COVID-19. In the study overall: Nucleic acid was either cDNA or gDNA, and it came from T cells, B-cell-depleted T cells, or PBMCs.

Germline trimming cut 6 bases from V and 5 bases from J; bases unmatched to any gene: 7. Germline CDR1 reads SEHNR; CDR2 reads FQNEAQ (reference sequence). The CDR3 length is 14 residues. TCRdb's copy holds only in-frame clones and misses some; the assay was immunoSEQ multiplex PCR. The sample includes a few hundred thousand clones, more than 75% of them seen just once. This sequence was found in a woman aged 45-60 years with acute or convalescent COVID-19. The chain couples TRBV7-9 to TRBJ1-5; 7 nucleotides match TRBD1. The sequenced sample consisted of peripheral blood. The CDR3 DNA sequence: TGTGCCAGCAGGGGGGACAGTGGTGATCAGCCCCAGCATTTT. Its translation: CASRGDSGDQPQHF.